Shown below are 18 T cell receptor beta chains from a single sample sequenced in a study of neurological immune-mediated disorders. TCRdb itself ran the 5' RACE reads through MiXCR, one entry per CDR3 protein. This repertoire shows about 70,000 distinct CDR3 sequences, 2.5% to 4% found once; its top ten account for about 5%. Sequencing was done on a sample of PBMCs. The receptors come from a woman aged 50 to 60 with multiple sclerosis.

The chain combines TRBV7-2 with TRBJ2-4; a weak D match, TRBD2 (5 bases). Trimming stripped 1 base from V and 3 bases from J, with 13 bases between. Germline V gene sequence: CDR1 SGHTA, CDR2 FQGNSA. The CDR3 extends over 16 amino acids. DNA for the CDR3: TGTGCCAGCAGCTTAGGGCGCGGGCTAAACAAAAACATTCAGTACTTC. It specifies CASSLGRGLNKNIQYF.

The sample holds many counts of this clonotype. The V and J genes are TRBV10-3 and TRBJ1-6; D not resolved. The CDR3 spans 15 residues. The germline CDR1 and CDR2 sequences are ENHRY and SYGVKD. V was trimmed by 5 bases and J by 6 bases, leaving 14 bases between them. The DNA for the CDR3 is TGTGCCATCAGTCCCGCCAACGGCATTAATTCACCCCTCCACTTT. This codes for CAISPANGINSPLHF.

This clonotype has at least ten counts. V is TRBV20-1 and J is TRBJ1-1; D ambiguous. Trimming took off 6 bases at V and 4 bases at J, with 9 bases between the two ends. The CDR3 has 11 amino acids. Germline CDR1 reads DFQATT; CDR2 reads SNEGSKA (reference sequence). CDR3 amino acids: CSAFKGTEAFF. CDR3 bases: TGCAGTGCCTTCAAAGGCACTGAAGCTTTCTTT.

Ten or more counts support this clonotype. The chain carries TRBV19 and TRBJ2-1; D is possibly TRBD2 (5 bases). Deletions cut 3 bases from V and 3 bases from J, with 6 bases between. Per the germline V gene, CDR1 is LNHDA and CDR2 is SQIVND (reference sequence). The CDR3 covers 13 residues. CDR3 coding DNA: TGTGCCAGTAGTATGACTAACTACAATGAGCAGTTCTTC. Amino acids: CASSMTNYNEQFF.

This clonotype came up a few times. The CDR3 loop reads CSARDQPNTEAFF. The DNA for the CDR3 is TGCAGTGCTAGGGACCAGCCGAACACTGAAGCTTTCTTT. V usage is TRBV20-1 and J usage is TRBJ1-1; D is unresolved. Germline loops: CDR1 DFQATT, CDR2 SNEGSKA (reference sequence). The CDR3 runs to 13 residues. V was shortened by 3 bases and J by 1 base, with 9 bases between the two germline ends.

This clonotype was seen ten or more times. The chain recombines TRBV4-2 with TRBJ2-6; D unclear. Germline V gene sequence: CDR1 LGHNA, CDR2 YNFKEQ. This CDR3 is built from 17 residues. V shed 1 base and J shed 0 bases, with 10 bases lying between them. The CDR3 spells CASSQGSVDSGANVLTF. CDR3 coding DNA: TGTGCCAGCAGCCAAGGGTCGGTAGACTCTGGGGCCAACGTCCTGACTTTC.

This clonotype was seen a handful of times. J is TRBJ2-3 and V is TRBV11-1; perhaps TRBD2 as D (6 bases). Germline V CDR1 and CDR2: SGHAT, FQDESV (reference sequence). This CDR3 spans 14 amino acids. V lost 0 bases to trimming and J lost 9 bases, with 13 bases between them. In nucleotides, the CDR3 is TGTGCCAGCAGCTTAGCGAGTGGGACTGGGACGCAGTATTTT. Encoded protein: CASSLASGTGTQYF.

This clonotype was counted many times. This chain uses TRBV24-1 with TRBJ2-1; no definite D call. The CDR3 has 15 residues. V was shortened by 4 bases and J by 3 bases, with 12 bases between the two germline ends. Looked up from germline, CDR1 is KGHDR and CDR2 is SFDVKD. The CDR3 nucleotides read TGTGCCACCAGTGACCCGGGCCATGTCTACAATGAGCAGTTCTTC. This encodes CATSDPGHVYNEQFF.

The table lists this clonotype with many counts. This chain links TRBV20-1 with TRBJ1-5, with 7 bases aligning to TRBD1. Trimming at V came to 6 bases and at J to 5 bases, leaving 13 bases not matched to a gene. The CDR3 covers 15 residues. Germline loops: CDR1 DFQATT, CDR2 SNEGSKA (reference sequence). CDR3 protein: CSADKTGTGDQPQHF. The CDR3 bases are TGCAGTGCCGACAAGACAGGGACGGGAGATCAGCCCCAGCATTTT.

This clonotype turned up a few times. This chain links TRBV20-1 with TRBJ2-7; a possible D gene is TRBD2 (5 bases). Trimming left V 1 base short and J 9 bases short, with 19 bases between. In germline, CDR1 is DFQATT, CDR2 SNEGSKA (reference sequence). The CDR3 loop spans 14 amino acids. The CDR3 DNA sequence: TGCAGTGCTAGAGCTGCCCGGGGTCATATAGCGCAGTACTTC. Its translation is CSARAARGHIAQYF.

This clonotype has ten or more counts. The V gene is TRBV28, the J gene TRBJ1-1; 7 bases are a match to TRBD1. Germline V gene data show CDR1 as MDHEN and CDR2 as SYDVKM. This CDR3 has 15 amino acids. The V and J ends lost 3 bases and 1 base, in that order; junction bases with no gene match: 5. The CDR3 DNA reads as TGTGCCAGCAGTTTCCGACGGACAGGGAACACTGAAGCTTTCTTT. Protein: CASSFRRTGNTEAFF. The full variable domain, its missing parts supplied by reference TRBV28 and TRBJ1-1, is DVKVTQSSRYLVKRTGEKVFLECVQDMDHENMFWYRQDPGLGLRLIYFSYDVKMKEKGDIPEGYSVSREKKERFSLILESASTNQTSMYLCASSFRRTGNTEAFFGQGTRLTVV.

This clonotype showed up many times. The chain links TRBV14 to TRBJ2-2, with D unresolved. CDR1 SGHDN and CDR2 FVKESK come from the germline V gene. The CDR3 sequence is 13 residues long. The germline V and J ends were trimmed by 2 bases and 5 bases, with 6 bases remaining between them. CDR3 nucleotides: TGTGCCAGCAGCCAACGCTATACCGGGGAGCTGTTTTTT. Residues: CASSQRYTGELFF.

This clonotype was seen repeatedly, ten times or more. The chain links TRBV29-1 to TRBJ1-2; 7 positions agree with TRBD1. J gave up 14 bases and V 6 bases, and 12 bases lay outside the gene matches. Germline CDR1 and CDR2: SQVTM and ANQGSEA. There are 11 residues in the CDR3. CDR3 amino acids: CSVGEQGLRTF. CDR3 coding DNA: TGCAGCGTGGGAGAACAGGGGTTGAGGACCTTC.

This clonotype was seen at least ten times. CDR3 nucleotides: TGCGCCAGCAGCTATGGACAGGGGCTAGGGCTCTACAATGAGCAGTTCTTC. This gives the protein CASSYGQGLGLYNEQFF. The chain joins TRBV5-1 to TRBJ2-1; 9 bases line up with TRBD1. CDR3 length equals 17 residues. Looked up from germline, CDR1 is SGHRS and CDR2 is YFSETQ. After removal of 3 bases from V and 3 bases from J, the junction contained 10 bases not matched to a gene.

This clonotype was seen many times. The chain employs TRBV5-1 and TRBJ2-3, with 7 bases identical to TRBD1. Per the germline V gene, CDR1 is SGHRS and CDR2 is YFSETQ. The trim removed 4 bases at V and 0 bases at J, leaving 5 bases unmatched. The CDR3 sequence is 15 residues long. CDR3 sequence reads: CASSMGQMSTDTQYF. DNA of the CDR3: TGCGCCAGCAGCATGGGACAGATGAGCACAGATACGCAGTATTTT.

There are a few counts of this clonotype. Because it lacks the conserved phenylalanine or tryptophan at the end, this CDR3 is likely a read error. Here the CDR3 DNA reads TGTGCCAGCACGAGGCCGAACTATGGCTACACCGAC. Amino acid sequence: CASTRPNYGYTD. This rearrangement joins TRBV6-1 to TRBJ1-2; D remains unclear. With 7 bases removed from V and 2 bases from J, the gap between germline ends came to 8 bases. Germline V gene sequence: CDR1 MNHNS, CDR2 SASEGT. This CDR3 region has 12 residues.

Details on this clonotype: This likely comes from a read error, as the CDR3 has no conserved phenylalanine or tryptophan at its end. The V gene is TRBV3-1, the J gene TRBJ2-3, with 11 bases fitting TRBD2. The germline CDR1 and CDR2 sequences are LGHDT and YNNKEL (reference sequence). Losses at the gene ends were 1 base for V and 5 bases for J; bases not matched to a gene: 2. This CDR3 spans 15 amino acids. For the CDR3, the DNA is TGTGCCAGCAGCCAAGGAGGACTAGCGGGAGATACGCAGTATTTA. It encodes CASSQGGLAGDTQYL.

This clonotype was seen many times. CDR3 residues: CASSLVSGNTGELFF. CDR3 bases: TGTGCCAGCAGCCTTGTTTCGGGTAACACCGGGGAGCTGTTTTTT. The chain carries TRBV11-3 and TRBJ2-2, with D unclear. The V end lost 5 bases, the J end lost 2 bases, and 12 bases lay between the germline ends. In germline, CDR1 is SGHNT, CDR2 YENEEA. The CDR3 is 15 residues long. The whole variable domain, remainder taken from reference TRBV11-3 and TRBJ2-2, is EAGVVQSPRYKIIEKKQPVAFWCNPISGHNTLYWYLQNLGQGPELLIRYENEEAVDDSQLPKDRFSAERLKGVDSTLKIQPAELGDSAVYLCASSLVSGNTGELFFGEGSRLTVL.